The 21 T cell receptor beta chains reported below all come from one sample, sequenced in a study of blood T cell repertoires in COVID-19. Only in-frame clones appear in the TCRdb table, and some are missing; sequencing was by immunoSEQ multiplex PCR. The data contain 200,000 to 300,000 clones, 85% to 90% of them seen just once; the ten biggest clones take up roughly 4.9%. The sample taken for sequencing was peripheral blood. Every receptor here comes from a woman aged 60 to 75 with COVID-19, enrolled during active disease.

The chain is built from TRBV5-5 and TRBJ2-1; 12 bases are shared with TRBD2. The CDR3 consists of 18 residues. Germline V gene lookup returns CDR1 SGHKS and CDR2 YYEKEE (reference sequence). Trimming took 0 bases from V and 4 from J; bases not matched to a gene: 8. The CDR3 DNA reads TGTGCCAGCAGCTTGGTCACCCCGGGACTAGCGGGTTACAATGAGCAGTTCTTC. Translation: CASSLVTPGLAGYNEQFF.

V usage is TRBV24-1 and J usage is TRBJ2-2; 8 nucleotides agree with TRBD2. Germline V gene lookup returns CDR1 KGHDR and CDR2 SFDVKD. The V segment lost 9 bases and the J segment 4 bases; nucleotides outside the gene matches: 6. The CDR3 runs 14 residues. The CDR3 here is CATAGGQLTGELFF. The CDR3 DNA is TGTGCCACCGCGGGGGGACAACTCACCGGGGAGCTGTTTTTT.

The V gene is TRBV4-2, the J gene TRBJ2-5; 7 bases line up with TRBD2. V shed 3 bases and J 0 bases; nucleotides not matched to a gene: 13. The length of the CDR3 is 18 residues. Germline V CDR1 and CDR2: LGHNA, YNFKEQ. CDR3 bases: TGTGCCAGCAGCCACCCAAAGTCGGGGGGAGGGGACCAAGAGACCCAGTACTTC. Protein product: CASSHPKSGGGDQETQYF.

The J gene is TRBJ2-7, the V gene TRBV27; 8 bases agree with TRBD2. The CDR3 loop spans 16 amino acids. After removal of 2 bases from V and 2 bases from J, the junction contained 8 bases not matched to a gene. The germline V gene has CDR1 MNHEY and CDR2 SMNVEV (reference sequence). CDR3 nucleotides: TGTGCCAGCAGTTTACGAGCGGGAGCCAGGACCTACGAGCAGTACTTC. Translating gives CASSLRAGARTYEQYF.

Here the CDR3 reads CASSQAGLYSGNTIYF. The CDR3 DNA follows: TGTGCCAGCAGCCAGGCGGGACTCTACTCTGGAAACACCATATATTTT. The rearrangement links TRBV4-2 to TRBJ1-3; D is perhaps TRBD1 (5 bases). Trimming pared 3 bases from V and 0 bases from J, leaving 12 bases between. Germline V gene sequence: CDR1 LGHNA, CDR2 YNFKEQ. The CDR3 runs 16 residues.

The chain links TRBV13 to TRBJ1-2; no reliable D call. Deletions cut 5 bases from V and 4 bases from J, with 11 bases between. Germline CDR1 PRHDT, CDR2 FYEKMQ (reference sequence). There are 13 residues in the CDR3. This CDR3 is CASSRDKLYGYTF. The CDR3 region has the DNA TGTGCCAGCAGCCGCGACAAACTCTATGGCTACACCTTC.

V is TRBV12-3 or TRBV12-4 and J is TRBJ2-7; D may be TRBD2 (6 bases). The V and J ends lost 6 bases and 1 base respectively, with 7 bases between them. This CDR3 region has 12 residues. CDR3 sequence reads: CASRGLSYEQYF. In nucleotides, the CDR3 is TGTGCCAGCAGGGGACTTTCCTACGAGCAGTACTTC.

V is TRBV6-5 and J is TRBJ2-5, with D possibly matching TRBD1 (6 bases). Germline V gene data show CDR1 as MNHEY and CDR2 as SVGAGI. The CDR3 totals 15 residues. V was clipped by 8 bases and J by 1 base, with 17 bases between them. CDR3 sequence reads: CASEGWDNVQETQYF. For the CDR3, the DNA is TGTGCCAGCGAGGGCTGGGACAACGTCCAAGAGACCCAGTACTTC.

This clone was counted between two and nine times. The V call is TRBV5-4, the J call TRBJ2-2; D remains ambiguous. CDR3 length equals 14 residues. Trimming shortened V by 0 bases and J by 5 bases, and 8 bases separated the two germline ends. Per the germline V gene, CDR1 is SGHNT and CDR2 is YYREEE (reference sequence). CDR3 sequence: CASSLGARTGELFF. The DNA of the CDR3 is TGTGCCAGCAGCTTGGGGGCCCGTACCGGGGAGCTGTTTTTT.

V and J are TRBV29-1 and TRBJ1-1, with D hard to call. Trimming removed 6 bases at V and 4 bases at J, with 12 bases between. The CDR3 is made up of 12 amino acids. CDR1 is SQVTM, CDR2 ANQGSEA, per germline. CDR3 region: CSVVPTGTEAFF. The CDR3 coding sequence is TGCAGCGTCGTCCCGACGGGCACTGAAGCTTTCTTT.

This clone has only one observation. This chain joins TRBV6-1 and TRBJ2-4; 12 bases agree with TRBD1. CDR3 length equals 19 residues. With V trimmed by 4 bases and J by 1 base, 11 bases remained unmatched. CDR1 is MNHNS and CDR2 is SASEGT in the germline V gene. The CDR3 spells CASSGGTGGRLPAKNIQYF. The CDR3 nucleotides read TGTGCCAGCAGTGGGGGGACAGGGGGCCGTCTGCCCGCCAAAAACATTCAGTACTTC.

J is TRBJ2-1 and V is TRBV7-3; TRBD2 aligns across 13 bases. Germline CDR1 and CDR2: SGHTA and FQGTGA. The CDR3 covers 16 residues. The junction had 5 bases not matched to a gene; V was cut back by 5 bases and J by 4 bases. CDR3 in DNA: TGTGCCAGCAGCGAGACTAGCGGGAGGTTGTACAATGAGCAGTTCTTC. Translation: CASSETSGRLYNEQFF.

The CDR3 spells CASSASGAGVETQYF. DNA for the CDR3: TGTGCCAGCAGCGCCAGCGGAGCGGGGGTGGAGACCCAGTACTTC. This chain links TRBV7-3 with TRBJ2-5; 8 nucleotides agree with TRBD2. V was clipped by 5 bases and J by 5 bases; unmatched bases: 10. Germline CDR1 SGHTA, CDR2 FQGTGA. The CDR3 spans 15 residues.

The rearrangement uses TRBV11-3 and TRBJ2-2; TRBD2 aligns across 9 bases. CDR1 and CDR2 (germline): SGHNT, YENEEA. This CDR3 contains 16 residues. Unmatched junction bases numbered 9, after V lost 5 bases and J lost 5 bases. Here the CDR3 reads CASSPGGGRATGELFF. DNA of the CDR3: TGTGCCAGCAGCCCAGGCGGCGGGAGGGCGACCGGGGAGCTGTTTTTT.

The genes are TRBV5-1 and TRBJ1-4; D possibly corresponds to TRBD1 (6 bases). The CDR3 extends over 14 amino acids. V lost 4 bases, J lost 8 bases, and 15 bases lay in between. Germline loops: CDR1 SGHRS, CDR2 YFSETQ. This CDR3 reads CASSKTGRQEKLFF. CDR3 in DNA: TGCGCCAGCAGCAAAACAGGGCGGCAGGAAAAACTGTTTTTT.

The CDR3 loop is CASSLGLAEHNEQFF. CDR3 bases: TGTGCCAGCAGCTTAGGGCTAGCGGAGCACAATGAGCAGTTCTTC. J is TRBJ2-1 and V is TRBV11-1, with 7 nucleotides matching TRBD2. CDR1 is SGHAT and CDR2 is FQDESV in the germline V gene (reference sequence). CDR3 length equals 15 residues. With V trimmed by 1 base and J by 5 bases, 5 bases remained unmatched. Supplemented by reference TRBV11-1 and TRBJ2-1, the full variable domain reads EAEVAQSPRYKITEKSQAVAFWCDPISGHATLYWYRQILGQGPELLVQFQDESVVDDSQLPKDRFSAERLKGVDSTLKIQPAELGDSAMYLCASSLGLAEHNEQFFGPGTRLTVL.

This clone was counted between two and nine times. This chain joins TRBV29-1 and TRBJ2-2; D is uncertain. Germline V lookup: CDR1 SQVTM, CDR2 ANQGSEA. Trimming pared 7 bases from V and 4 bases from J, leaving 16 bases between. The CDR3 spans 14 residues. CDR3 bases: TGCAGCGCCGCCCCCACCACGGTCACCGGGGAGCTGTTTTTT. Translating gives CSAAPTTVTGELFF.

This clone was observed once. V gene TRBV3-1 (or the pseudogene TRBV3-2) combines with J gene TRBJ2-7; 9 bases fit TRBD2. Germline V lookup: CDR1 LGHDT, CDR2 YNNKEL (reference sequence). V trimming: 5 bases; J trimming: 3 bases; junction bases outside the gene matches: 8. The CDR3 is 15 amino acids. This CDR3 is CASSYGPSGNYEQYF. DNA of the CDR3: TGTGCCAGCAGCTATGGGCCTAGCGGGAACTACGAGCAGTACTTC.

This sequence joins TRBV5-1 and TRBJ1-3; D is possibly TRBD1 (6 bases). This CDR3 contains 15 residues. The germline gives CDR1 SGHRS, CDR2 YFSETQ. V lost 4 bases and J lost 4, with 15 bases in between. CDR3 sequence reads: CASSHSQGYGNTIYF. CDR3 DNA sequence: TGCGCCAGCAGCCACTCACAGGGTTACGGAAACACCATATATTTT. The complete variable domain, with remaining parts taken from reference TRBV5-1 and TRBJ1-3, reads KAGVTQTPRYLIKTRGQQVTLSCSPISGHRSVSWYQQTPGQGLQFLFEYFSETQRNKGNFPGRFSGRQFSNSRSEMNVSTLELGDSALYLCASSHSQGYGNTIYFGEGSWLTVV.

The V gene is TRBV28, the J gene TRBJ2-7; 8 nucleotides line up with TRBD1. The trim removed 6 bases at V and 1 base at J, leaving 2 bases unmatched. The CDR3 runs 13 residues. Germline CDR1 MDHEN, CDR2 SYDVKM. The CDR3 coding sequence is TGTGCCAGCAGAAGGACAGGGTCCTACGAGCAGTACTTC. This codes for CASRRTGSYEQYF. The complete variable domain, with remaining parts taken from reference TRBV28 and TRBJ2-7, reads DVKVTQSSRYLVKRTGEKVFLECVQDMDHENMFWYRQDPGLGLRLIYFSYDVKMKEKGDIPEGYSVSREKKERFSLILESASTNQTSMYLCASRRTGSYEQYFGPGTRLTVT.

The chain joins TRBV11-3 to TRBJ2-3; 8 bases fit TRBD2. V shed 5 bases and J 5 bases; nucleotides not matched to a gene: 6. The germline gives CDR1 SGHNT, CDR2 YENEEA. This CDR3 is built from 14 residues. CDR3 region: CASSQTSARDTQYF. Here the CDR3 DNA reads TGTGCCAGCAGCCAGACTAGCGCGAGAGATACGCAGTATTTT.